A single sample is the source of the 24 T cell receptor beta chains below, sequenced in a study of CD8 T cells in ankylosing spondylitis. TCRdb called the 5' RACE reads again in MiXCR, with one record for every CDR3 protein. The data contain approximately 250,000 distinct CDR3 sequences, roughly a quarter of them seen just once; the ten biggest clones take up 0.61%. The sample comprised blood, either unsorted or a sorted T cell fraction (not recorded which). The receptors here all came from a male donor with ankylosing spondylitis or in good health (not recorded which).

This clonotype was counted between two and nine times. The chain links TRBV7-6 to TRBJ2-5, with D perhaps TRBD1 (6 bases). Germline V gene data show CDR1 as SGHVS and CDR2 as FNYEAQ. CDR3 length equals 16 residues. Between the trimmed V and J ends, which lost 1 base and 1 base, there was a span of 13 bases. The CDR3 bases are TGTGCCAGCAGCTTAGGTTTCGGCAGGGGCCAAGAGACCCAGTACTTC. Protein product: CASSLGFGRGQETQYF.

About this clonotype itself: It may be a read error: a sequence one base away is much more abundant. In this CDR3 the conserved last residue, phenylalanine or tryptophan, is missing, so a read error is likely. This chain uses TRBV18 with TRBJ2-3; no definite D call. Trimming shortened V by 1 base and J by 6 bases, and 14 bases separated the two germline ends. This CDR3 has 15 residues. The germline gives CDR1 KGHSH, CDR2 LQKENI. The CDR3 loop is CASSPRGRGPDTQYS. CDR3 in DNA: TGTGCCAGCTCACCACGTGGGCGAGGTCCCGATACGCAGTATTCT.

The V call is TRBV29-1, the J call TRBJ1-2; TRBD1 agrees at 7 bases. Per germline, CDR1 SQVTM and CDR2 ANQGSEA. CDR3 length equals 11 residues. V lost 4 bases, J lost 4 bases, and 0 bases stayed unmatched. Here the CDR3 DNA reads TGCAGCGTTGCAGGGGGCTATGGCTACACCTTC. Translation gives CSVAGGYGYTF.

The CDR3 region is CATSRDWGSSYEQYF. The CDR3 DNA sequence: TGTGCCACCAGCAGAGATTGGGGGAGCTCCTACGAGCAGTACTTC. The rearrangement uses TRBV15 and TRBJ2-7; D could derive from TRBD1 or TRBD2 (5 bases each). The CDR3 length is 15 residues. Germline V CDR1 and CDR2: LNHNV, YYDKDF (reference sequence). V was clipped by 0 bases and J by 0 bases, with 9 bases between them.

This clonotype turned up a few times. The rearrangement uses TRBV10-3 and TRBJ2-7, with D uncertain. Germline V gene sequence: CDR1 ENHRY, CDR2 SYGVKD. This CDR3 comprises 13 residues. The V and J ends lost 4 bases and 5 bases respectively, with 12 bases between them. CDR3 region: CAISAQAMDEQYF. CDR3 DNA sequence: TGTGCCATCAGTGCCCAGGCAATGGACGAGCAGTACTTC.

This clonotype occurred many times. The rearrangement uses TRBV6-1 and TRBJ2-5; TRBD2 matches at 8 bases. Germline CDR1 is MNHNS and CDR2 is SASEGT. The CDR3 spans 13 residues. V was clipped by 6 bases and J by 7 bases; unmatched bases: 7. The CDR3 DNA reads TGTGCCAGCAGGTCGACTAGCGTCGGGACCCAGTACTTC. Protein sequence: CASRSTSVGTQYF.

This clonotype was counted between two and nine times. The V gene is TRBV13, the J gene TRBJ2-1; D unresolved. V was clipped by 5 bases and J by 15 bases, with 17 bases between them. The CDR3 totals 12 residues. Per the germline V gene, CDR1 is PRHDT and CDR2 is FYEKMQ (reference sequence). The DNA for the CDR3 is TGTGCCAGCAGCCCGAAGGACGGCCAGGTGTTCTTC. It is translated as CASSPKDGQVFF.

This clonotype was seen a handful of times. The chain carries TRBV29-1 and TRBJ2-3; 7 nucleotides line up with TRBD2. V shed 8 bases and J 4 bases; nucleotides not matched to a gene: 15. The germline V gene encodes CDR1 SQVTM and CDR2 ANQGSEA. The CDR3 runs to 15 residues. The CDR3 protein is CSPIVAGPGADTQYF. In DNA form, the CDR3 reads TGCAGCCCTATTGTAGCGGGCCCTGGGGCAGATACGCAGTATTTT.

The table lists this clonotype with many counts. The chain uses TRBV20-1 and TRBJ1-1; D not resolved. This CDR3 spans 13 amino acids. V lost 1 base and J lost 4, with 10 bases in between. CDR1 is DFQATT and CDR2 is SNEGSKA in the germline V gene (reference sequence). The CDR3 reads CSARAYWVTEAFF. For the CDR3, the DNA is TGCAGTGCTAGAGCCTATTGGGTCACTGAAGCTTTCTTT.

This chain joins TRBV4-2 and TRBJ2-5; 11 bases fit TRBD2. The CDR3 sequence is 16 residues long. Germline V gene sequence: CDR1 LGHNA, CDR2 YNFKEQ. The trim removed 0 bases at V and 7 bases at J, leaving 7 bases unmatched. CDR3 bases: TGTGCCAGCAGCCAAGAGGGTAGCGGGGGGGAGGGGACCCAGTACTTC. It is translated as CASSQEGSGGEGTQYF.

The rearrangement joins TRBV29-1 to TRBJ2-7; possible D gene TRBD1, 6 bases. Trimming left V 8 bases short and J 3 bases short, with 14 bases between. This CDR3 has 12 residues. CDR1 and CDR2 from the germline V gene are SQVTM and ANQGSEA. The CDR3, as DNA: TGCAGCTACACAGGGAAGGGCTACGAGCAGTACTTC. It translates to CSYTGKGYEQYF.

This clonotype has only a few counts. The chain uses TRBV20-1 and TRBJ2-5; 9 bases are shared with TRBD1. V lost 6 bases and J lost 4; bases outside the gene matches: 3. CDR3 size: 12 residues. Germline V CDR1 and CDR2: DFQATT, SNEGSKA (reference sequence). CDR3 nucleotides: TGCAGTGCCTTGGACAGGGGAGAGACCCAGTACTTC. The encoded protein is CSALDRGETQYF.

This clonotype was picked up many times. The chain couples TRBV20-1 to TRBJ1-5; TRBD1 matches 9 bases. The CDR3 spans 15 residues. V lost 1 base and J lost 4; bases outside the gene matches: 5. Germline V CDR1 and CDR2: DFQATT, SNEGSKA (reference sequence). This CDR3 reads CSARGGQGGNQPQHF. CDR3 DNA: TGCAGTGCTAGAGGGGGACAGGGAGGAAATCAGCCCCAGCATTTT.

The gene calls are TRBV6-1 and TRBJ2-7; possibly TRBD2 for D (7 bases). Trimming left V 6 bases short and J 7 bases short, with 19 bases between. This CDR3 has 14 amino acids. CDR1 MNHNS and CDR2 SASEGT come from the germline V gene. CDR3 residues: CASSRLGGLGEQYF. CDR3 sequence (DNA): TGTGCCAGCAGCCGATTGGGGGGGCTAGGAGAGCAGTACTTC.

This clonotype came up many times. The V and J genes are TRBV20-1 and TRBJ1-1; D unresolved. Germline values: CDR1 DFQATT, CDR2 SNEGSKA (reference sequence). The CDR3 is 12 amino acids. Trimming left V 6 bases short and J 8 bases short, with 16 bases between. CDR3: CSAISALTEAFF. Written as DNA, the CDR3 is TGCAGTGCCATCTCAGCCCTAACAGAAGCTTTCTTT.

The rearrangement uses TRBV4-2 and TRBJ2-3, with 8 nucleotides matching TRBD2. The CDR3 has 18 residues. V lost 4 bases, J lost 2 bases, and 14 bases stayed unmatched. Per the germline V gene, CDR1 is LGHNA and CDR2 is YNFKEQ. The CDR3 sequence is CASSPLRAGGENTDTQYF. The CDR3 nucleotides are TGTGCCAGCAGCCCTCTCCGGGCGGGGGGCGAGAACACAGATACGCAGTATTTT.

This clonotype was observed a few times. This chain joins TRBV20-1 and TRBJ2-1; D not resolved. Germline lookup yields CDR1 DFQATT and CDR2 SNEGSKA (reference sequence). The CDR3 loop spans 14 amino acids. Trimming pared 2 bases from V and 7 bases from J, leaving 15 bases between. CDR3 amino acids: CSARTTPILNEQFF. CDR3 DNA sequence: TGCAGTGCTAGAACTACCCCCATTTTGAATGAGCAGTTCTTC.

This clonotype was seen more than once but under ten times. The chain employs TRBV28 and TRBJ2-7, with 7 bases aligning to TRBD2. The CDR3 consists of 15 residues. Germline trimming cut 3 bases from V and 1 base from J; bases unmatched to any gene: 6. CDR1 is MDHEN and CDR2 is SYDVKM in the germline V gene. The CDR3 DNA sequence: TGTGCCAGCAGTTTGCCCAGCGGGGCTTCCTACGAGCAGTACTTC. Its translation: CASSLPSGASYEQYF.

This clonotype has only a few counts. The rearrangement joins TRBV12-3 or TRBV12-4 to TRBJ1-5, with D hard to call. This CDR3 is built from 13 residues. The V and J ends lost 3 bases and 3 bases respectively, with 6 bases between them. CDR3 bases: TGTGCCAGCAGTTTTCGCCTCAATCAGCCCCAGCATTTT. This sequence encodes CASSFRLNQPQHF.

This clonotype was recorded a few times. In DNA form, the CDR3 reads TGCAGTGCTAAAGGGCTCTCCTACGAGCAGTACTTC. Amino acids: CSAKGLSYEQYF. This chain links TRBV20-1 with TRBJ2-7; D ambiguous. Germline V gene sequence: CDR1 DFQATT, CDR2 SNEGSKA (reference sequence). This CDR3 contains 12 residues. Trimming stripped 4 bases from V and 0 bases from J, with 7 bases between.

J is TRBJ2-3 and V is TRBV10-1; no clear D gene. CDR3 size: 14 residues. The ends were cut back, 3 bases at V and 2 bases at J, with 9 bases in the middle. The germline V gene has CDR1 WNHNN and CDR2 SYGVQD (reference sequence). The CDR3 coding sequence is TGCGCCAGCAGTGATTCCCCTACCACAGATACGCAGTATTTT. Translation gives CASSDSPTTDTQYF.

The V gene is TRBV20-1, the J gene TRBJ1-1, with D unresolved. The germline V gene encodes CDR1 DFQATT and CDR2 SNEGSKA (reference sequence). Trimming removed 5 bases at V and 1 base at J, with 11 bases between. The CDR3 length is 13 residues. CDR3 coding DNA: TGCAGTGCTCCAACAAGACAGAACACTGAAGCTTTCTTT. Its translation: CSAPTRQNTEAFF.

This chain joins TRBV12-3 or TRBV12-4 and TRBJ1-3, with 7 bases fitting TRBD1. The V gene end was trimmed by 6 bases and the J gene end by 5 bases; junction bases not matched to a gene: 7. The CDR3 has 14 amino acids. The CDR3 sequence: CASRGQTLRNTIYF. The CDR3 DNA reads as TGTGCCAGCAGGGGACAGACCCTAAGAAACACCATATATTTT.

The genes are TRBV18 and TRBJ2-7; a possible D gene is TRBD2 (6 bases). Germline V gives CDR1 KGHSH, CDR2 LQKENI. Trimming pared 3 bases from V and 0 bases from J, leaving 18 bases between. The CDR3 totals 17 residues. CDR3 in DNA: TGTGCCAGCTCACCGGGAGGAGGGAGGAGAAGCTCCTACGAGCAGTACTTC. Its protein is CASSPGGGRRSSYEQYF.